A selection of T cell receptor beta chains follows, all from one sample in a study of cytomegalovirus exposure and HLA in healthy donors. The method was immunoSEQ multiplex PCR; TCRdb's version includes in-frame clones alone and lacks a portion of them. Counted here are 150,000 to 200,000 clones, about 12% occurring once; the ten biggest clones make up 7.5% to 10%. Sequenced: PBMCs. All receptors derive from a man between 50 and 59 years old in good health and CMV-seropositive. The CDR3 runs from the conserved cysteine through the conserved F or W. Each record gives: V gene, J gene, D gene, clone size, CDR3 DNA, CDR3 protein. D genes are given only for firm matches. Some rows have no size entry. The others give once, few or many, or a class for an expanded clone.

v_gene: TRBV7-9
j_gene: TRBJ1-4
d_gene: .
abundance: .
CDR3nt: TGTGCCAGCAGCTTACAGGGTCAGAATGAAAAACTGTTTTTT
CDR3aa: CASSLQGQNEKLFF

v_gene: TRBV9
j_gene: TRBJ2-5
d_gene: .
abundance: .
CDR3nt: TGTGCCAGCAGCGAGGGGGTTAAGGAGACCCAGTACTTC
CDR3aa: CASSEGVKETQYF

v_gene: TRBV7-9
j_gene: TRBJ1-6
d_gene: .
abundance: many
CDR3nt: TGTGCCAGCAGCTTAGCGCGTAATAATTCACCCCTCCACTTT
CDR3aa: CASSLARNNSPLHF

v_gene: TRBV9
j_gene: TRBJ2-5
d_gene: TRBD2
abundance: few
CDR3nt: TGTGCCAGCAGCGTGGGGGGGACCTCGGGGCCCGGAGGAGAGACCCAGTACTTC
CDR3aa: CASSVGGTSGPGGETQYF

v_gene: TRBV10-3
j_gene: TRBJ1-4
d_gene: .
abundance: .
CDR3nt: TGTGCCATCAGTGACTCTAGGAGGTTCGAGGGAGGTGAAAAACTGTTTTTT
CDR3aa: CAISDSRRFEGGEKLFF

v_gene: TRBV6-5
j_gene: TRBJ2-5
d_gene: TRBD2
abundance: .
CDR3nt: TGTGCCAGCAGTTACGGCGCCGGGGGGGGAGAGACCCAGTACTTC
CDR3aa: CASSYGAGGGETQYF

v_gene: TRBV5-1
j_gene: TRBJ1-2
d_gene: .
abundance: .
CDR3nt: TGCGCCAGCAGCAAAGGGGACACAGGGAACTATGGCTACACCTTC
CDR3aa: CASSKGDTGNYGYTF

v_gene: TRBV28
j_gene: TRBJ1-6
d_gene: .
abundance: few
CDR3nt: TGTGCCAGCAGTCTATTCGCGGAGGGAGCTTCACCCCTCCACTTT
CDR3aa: CASSLFAEGASPLHF

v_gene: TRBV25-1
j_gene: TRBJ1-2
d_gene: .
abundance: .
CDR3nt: TGTGCCAGCAGTGAGGGGGGGGTCTATGGCTACACCTTC
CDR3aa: CASSEGGVYGYTF

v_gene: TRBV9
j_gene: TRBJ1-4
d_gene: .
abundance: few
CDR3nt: TGTGCCAGCAGCGGGACTGCGGCCCAAACTAATGAAAAACTGTTTTTT
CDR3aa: CASSGTAAQTNEKLFF

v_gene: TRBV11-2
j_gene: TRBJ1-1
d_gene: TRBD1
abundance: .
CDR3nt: TGTGCCAGCAGCTGGGGACAGGGATCGAACACTGAAGCTTTCTTT
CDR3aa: CASSWGQGSNTEAFF

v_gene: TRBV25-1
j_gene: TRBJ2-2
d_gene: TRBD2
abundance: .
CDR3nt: TGTGCCAGCAGTGAATGGGGGGGAGGCGGGGAGCTGTTTTTT
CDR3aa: CASSEWGGGGELFF

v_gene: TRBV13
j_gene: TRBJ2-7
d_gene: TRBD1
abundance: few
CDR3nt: TGTGCCAGCAGCGAGAAAAAGACAGGGAGCTCCTACGAGCAGTACTTC
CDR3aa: CASSEKKTGSSYEQYF

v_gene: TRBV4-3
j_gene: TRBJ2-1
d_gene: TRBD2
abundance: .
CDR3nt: TGCGCCAGCAGCCAAGTTGGACTAGGACAAGGATTAAGCTCCTACAATGAGCAGTTCTTC
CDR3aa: CASSQVGLGQGLSSYNEQFF

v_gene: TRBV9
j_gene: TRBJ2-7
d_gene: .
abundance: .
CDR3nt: TGTGCCAGCAGCGTAGCGGGATTGGAAGAGCAGTACTTC
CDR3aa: CASSVAGLEEQYF

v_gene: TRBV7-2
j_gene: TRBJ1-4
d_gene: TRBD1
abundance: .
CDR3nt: TGTGCCAGCAGCTCGACAGGGCCTAATGAAAAACTGTTTTTT
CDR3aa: CASSSTGPNEKLFF

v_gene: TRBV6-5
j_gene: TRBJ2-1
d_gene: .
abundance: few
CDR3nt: TGTGCCAGCAGTTACTCGATCGGGGTATCCTACAATGAGCAGTTCTTC
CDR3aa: CASSYSIGVSYNEQFF

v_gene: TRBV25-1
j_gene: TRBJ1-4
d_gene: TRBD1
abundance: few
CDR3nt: TGTGCCAGCAGGGACAGGGGGCGAAGGGAAGAAAAACTGTTTTTT
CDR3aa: CASRDRGRREEKLFF

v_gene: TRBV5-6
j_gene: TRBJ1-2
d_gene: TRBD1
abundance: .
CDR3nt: TGTGCCAGCAGCTCCCGGGACAGGGGAACCTATGGCTACACCTTC
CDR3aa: CASSSRDRGTYGYTF

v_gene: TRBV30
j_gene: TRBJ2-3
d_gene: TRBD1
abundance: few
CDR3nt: TGTGCCTGGAGATCGAAGGGGGCGAGAGATACGCAGTATTTT
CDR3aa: CAWRSKGARDTQYF

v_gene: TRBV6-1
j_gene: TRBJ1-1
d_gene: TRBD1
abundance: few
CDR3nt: TGTGCCAGCAGTTGGGGACAGGAGAACACTGAAGCTTTCTTT
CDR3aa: CASSWGQENTEAFF

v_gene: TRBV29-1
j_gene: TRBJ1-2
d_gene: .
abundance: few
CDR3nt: TGCAGCGCTGGACAGTTAGGTGGCTACACCTTC
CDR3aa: CSAGQLGGYTF

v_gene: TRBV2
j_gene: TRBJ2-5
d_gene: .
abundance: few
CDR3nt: TGTGCCAGCAGCGGGGACACCCTAAGGGGAGAGACCCAGTACTTC
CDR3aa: CASSGDTLRGETQYF

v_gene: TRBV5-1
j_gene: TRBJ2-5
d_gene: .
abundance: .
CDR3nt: TGCGCCAGCAGCTTGGGGGCACTAGAGACCCAGTACTTC
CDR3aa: CASSLGALETQYF

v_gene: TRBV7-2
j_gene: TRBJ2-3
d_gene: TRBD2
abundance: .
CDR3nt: TGTGCCAGCAGCTTAGTAGCGGGGGGGCCTGATACGCAGTATTTT
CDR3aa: CASSLVAGGPDTQYF

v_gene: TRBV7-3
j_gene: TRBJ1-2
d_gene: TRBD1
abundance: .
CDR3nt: TGTGCCAGCAGCTCTCAGGGGGGATTTGGCTACACCTTC
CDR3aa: CASSSQGGFGYTF

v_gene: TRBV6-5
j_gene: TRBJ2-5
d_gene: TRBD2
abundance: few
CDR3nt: TGTGCCAGCAGGAGAAGCGGGGGGAGAACCCAGTACTTC
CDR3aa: CASRRSGGRTQYF

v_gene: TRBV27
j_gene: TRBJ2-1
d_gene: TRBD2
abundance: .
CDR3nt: TGTGCCAGCAGTTTACTAGCGGGGTACAATGAGCAGTTCTTC
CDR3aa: CASSLLAGYNEQFF

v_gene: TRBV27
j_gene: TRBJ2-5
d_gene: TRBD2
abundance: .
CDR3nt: TGTGCCAGCAGTTCCCGGGGGGTGCAAGAGACCCAGTACTTC
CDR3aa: CASSSRGVQETQYF

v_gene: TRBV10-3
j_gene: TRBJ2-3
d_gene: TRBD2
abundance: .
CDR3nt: TGTGCCATCAGTGACTCGGGGAGGGGCCCCACAGATACGCAGTATTTT
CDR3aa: CAISDSGRGPTDTQYF

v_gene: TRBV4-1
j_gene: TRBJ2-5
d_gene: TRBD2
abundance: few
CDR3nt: TGCGCCAGCAGCCAGGGGGGACTAGCGAAAGAGACCCAGTACTTC
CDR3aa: CASSQGGLAKETQYF

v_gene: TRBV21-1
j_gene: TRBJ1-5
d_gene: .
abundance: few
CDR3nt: TGTGCCAGCAGCAAACGCAAGGGGGCTAGCAATCAGCCCCAGCATTTT
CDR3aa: CASSKRKGASNQPQHF

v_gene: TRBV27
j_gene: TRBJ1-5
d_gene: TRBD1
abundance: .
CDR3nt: TGTGCCAGCAGTTTATTAGCCCAGGGGGCGCTTGGCAATCAGCCCCAGCATTTT
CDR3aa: CASSLLAQGALGNQPQHF

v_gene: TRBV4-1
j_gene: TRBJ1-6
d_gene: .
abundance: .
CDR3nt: TGCGCCAGCAGCCAAGAACAGGCCCGTTATGCGACACCCCTCCACTTT
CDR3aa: CASSQEQARYATPLHF

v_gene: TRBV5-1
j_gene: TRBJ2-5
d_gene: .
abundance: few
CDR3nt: TGCGCCAGCAGCTTGGTTGGCAGGCAAGAGACCCAGTACTTC
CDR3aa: CASSLVGRQETQYF

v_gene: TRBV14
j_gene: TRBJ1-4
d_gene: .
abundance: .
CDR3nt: TGTGCCAGCAGCCAGCGGGCGTCAACTAATGAAAAACTGTTTTTT
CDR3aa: CASSQRASTNEKLFF

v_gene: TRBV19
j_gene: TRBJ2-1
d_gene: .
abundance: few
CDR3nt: TGTGCCAGTGAGTCCAGAGGGCTTGAGCAGTTCTTC
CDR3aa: CASESRGLEQFF

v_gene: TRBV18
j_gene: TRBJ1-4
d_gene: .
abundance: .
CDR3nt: TGTGCCAGCTCACCACAACAGACTAATGAAAAACTGTTTTTT
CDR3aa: CASSPQQTNEKLFF

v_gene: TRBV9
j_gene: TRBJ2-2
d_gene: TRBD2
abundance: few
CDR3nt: TGTGCCAGCAGCGTACTAGCGGGGGGCGCGAACACCGGGGAGCTGTTTTTT
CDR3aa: CASSVLAGGANTGELFF

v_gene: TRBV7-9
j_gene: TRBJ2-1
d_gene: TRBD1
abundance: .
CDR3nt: TGTGCCAGCAGCCCGGGGGTGGACAGGGGTCTTTTCTCCTACAATGAGCAGTTCTTC
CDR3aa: CASSPGVDRGLFSYNEQFF

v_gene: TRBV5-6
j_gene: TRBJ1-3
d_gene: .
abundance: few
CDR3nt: TGTGCCAGCAGTTACAGGGCGGTCGGAAACACCATATATTTT
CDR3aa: CASSYRAVGNTIYF

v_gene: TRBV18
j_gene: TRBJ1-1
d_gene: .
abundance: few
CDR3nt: TGTGCCAGCTCAACGGTCGGGAGGAACACTGAAGCTTTCTTT
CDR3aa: CASSTVGRNTEAFF

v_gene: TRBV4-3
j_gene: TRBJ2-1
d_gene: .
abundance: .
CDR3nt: TGCGCCAGCAGCCAAGATACGGGGGGCTATTACAATGAGCAGTTCTTC
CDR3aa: CASSQDTGGYYNEQFF